These 25 T cell receptor beta chains were all obtained from the same sample, sequenced in a study of blood T cell repertoires in COVID-19. This table comes from immunoSEQ multiplex PCR, and its TCRdb copy is limited to in-frame clones, with some not included. The repertoire holds under 200,000 clones, with roughly 87% as singletons. The sample taken for sequencing was peripheral blood. The receptors come from a man aged 60-69 years with active or convalescent COVID-19.

There are a few counts of this clone. The V call is TRBV3-1 (or the pseudogene TRBV3-2), the J call TRBJ2-7, with D perhaps matching TRBD1 (5 bases). V was trimmed by 1 base and J by 2 bases, leaving 12 bases between them. Germline V CDR1 and CDR2: LGHDT, YNNKEL (reference sequence). This CDR3 is 15 amino acids long. Here the CDR3 DNA reads TGTGCCAGCAGCCAAGGGCTTTGGACAACCTACGAGCAGTACTTC. Amino acid sequence: CASSQGLWTTYEQYF.

V gene TRBV7-9 combines with J gene TRBJ1-3; unclear D gene. Trimming took 5 bases from V and 4 from J, leaving 18 bases between them. CDR1 and CDR2 from the germline V gene are SEHNR and FQNEAQ (reference sequence). The CDR3 covers 16 residues. The DNA of the CDR3 is TGTGCCAGCAGCATCACCCTGACCTTCAGGGGAAACACCATATATTTT. Encoded protein: CASSITLTFRGNTIYF. The variable domain in full, with the rest retrieved from reference TRBV7-9 and TRBJ1-3, is DTGVSQNPRHKITKRGQNVTFRCDPISEHNRLYWYRQTLGQGPEFLTYFQNEAQLEKSRLLSDRFSAERPKGSFSTLEIQRTEQGDSAMYLCASSITLTFRGNTIYFGEGSWLTVV.

This chain uses TRBV19 with TRBJ1-6, with TRBD1 identical over 8 bases. CDR1 is LNHDA, CDR2 SQIVND, per germline (reference sequence). V gave up 4 bases and J gave up 7 bases; unmatched junction bases: 3. The CDR3 covers 14 residues. This CDR3 is CASSTRTGNSPLHF. The CDR3 DNA reads TGTGCCAGTAGTACCAGGACAGGGAATTCACCCCTCCACTTT.

This chain connects TRBV27 to TRBJ1-2; 7 nucleotides line up with TRBD1. The CDR3 runs to 14 residues. Germline CDR1 is MNHEY and CDR2 is SMNVEV (reference sequence). Trimming at V came to 5 bases and at J to 2 bases, leaving 5 bases not matched to a gene. CDR3 in amino acids: CASSPLTGNYGYTF. DNA of the CDR3: TGTGCCAGCAGTCCCCTGACAGGGAACTATGGCTACACCTTC.

The chain has TRBV5-1 and TRBJ2-7; the match to TRBD2 covers 8 bases. CDR1 and CDR2 (germline): SGHRS, YFSETQ. V lost 0 bases and J lost 2; bases outside the gene matches: 4. The CDR3 spans 15 residues. CDR3 sequence (DNA): TGCGCCAGCAGCTTGGGCTCGGGACTAGCCTACGAGCAGTACTTC. This encodes CASSLGSGLAYEQYF. The full variable domain, with the rest looked up from reference TRBV5-1 and TRBJ2-7, is KAGVTQTPRYLIKTRGQQVTLSCSPISGHRSVSWYQQTPGQGLQFLFEYFSETQRNKGNFPGRFSGRQFSNSRSEMNVSTLELGDSALYLCASSLGSGLAYEQYFGPGTRLTVT.

The V call is TRBV7-2, the J call TRBJ1-2; no clear D. V lost 3 bases and J lost 0, with 5 bases in between. The CDR3 has 13 residues. CDR1 is SGHTA and CDR2 is FQGNSA in the germline V gene. This CDR3 is CASSFDTNYGYTF. The CDR3 bases are TGTGCCAGCAGCTTCGACACTAACTATGGCTACACCTTC.

The rearrangement joins TRBV5-4 to TRBJ2-7; TRBD2 agrees at 12 bases. Germline V gene sequence: CDR1 SGHNT, CDR2 YYREEE (reference sequence). The CDR3 consists of 15 residues. The trim removed 2 bases at V and 2 bases at J, leaving 2 bases unmatched. CDR3 in amino acids: CASSFLAGGPYEQYF. The CDR3 region has the DNA TGTGCCAGCAGCTTCCTAGCGGGAGGGCCCTACGAGCAGTACTTC.

The rearrangement links TRBV11-2 to TRBJ1-5; the match to TRBD1 covers 7 bases. Germline CDR1 SGHAT, CDR2 FQNNGV. The V gene end was trimmed by 2 bases and the J gene end by 2 bases; junction bases not matched to a gene: 3. CDR3 size: 15 residues. CDR3 region: CASSLRTGRNQPQHF. The CDR3 DNA reads as TGTGCCAGCAGCTTAAGGACAGGCCGCAATCAGCCCCAGCATTTT.

The rearrangement links TRBV5-1 to TRBJ1-2; TRBD1 matches 8 bases. Unmatched junction bases numbered 7, after V lost 0 bases and J lost 6 bases. The CDR3 is 15 residues long. Per the germline V gene, CDR1 is SGHRS and CDR2 is YFSETQ. Here the CDR3 reads CASSLVPDRVDGYTF. Here the CDR3 DNA reads TGCGCCAGCAGCTTGGTCCCGGACAGGGTAGATGGCTACACCTTC.

This clone appeared a single time. The chain carries TRBV6-6 and TRBJ1-6; 12 bases are shared with TRBD1. The CDR3 runs to 20 residues. The ends lost 6 bases at V and 9 bases at J; junction bases unmatched: 21. In germline, CDR1 is MNHNY, CDR2 SVGAGI (reference sequence). For the CDR3, the DNA is TGTGCCAGCAGCATAAAACTTGGGACAGGGGGCGTAGGGTCCTTTTCACCCCTCCACTTT. Residues: CASSIKLGTGGVGSFSPLHF.

The V call is TRBV19, the J call TRBJ1-1, with D perhaps TRBD1 (5 bases). CDR1 LNHDA and CDR2 SQIVND come from the germline V gene (reference sequence). CDR3 size: 12 residues. Trimming shortened V by 6 bases and J by 7 bases, and 12 bases separated the two germline ends. CDR3 coding DNA: TGTGCCAGTAGCAGATACAGGAGTGAAGCTTTCTTT. It yields the protein CASSRYRSEAFF.

A remark on this clone: Other DNA sequences in this specimen translate into the identical CDR3. The chain employs TRBV20-1 and TRBJ2-7; 7 bases line up with TRBD1. The germline CDR1 and CDR2 sequences are DFQATT and SNEGSKA (reference sequence). This CDR3 contains 11 residues. V was clipped by 5 bases and J by 3 bases; unmatched bases: 1. The CDR3 here is CSARDSYEQYF. The CDR3, as DNA: TGCAGTGCTCGGGACAGCTACGAGCAGTACTTC.

V usage is TRBV6-5 and J usage is TRBJ2-1, with TRBD2 identical over 9 bases. The CDR3 length is 13 residues. Per germline, CDR1 MNHEY and CDR2 SVGAGI. V gave up 6 bases and J gave up 10 bases; unmatched junction bases: 7. The CDR3 nucleotides read TGTGCCAGCAGACTAGCGGGTTCGGGAGAGCAGTTCTTC. Translating gives CASRLAGSGEQFF.

The J gene is TRBJ2-1, the V gene TRBV10-3; 8 bases agree with TRBD1. The V and J ends lost 7 bases and 4 bases, in that order; junction bases with no gene match: 12. The germline gives CDR1 ENHRY, CDR2 SYGVKD. The CDR3 consists of 16 residues. The DNA for the CDR3 is TGTGCCATCATCTGGACAGGGACGTTTCCATACAATGAGCAGTTCTTC. Translating gives CAIIWTGTFPYNEQFF.

The chain recombines TRBV6-5 with TRBJ2-7; 12 bases map to TRBD2. The CDR3 is 15 amino acids. CDR1 is MNHEY, CDR2 SVGAGI, per germline. The V and J ends lost 5 bases and 6 bases, in that order; junction bases with no gene match: 8. CDR3: CASSPLAGGAREQYF. CDR3 nucleotide sequence: TGTGCCAGCAGTCCCCTAGCGGGGGGGGCTCGCGAGCAGTACTTC.

The chain recombines TRBV14 with TRBJ2-6; a weak D match, TRBD2 (5 bases). This CDR3 region has 19 residues. Trimming removed 2 bases from V and 0 bases from J, with 17 bases in between. Germline V gives CDR1 SGHDN, CDR2 FVKESK. The CDR3 here is CASSQIGRGLHSGANVLTF. CDR3 in DNA: TGTGCCAGCAGCCAAATTGGGAGAGGGCTTCACTCTGGGGCCAACGTCCTGACTTTC. The complete variable domain, with remaining parts taken from reference TRBV14 and TRBJ2-6, reads EAGVTQFPSHSVIEKGQTVTLRCDPISGHDNLYWYRRVMGKEIKFLLHFVKESKQDESGMPNNRFLAERTGGTYSTLKVQPAELEDSGVYFCASSQIGRGLHSGANVLTFGAGSRLTVL.

The V call is TRBV5-1, the J call TRBJ1-3; tentative D call: TRBD1 (5 bases). Trimming took 4 bases from V and 6 from J, leaving 17 bases between them. The CDR3 length is 15 residues. Germline-derived CDR1 and CDR2 are SGHRS and YFSETQ. CDR3 amino acids: CASSPGTLPPNTIYF. CDR3 sequence (DNA): TGCGCCAGCAGCCCGGGGACTTTACCCCCAAACACCATATATTTT.

The V and J genes are TRBV3-1 (or the pseudogene TRBV3-2) and TRBJ1-6; D is unclear. V lost 5 bases, J lost 7 bases, and 9 bases lay in between. Germline V gene sequence: CDR1 LGHDT, CDR2 YNNKEL (reference sequence). The CDR3 sequence is 13 residues long. CDR3 region: CASSSGGNSPLHF. CDR3 nucleotides: TGTGCCAGCAGCTCGGGAGGGAATTCACCCCTCCACTTT.

The rearrangement joins TRBV10-3 to TRBJ1-1; possibly TRBD1 for D (6 bases). Germline CDR1 reads ENHRY; CDR2 reads SYGVKD. Trimming took off 6 bases at V and 2 bases at J, with 13 bases between the two ends. This CDR3 region has 14 residues. This chain's CDR3 is CAIRSQGDNTEAFF. CDR3 nucleotides: TGTGCCATCAGATCACAGGGAGATAACACTGAAGCTTTCTTT.

This clone was counted once. The rearrangement uses TRBV29-1 and TRBJ1-2, with 8 bases matching TRBD1. With V trimmed by 5 bases and J by 8 bases, 13 bases remained unmatched. The CDR3 is 14 residues long. Germline V gene sequence: CDR1 SQVTM, CDR2 ANQGSEA. The CDR3 bases are TGCAGCGTTCAAAAGGGACAGGCGACCGCCGGCTACACCTTC. The encoded protein is CSVQKGQATAGYTF.

The CDR3 nucleotides read TGCAGCGCGTTCGGGGGGAGGGAGGACACTGAAGCTTTCTTT. It encodes CSAFGGREDTEAFF. The chain combines TRBV29-1 with TRBJ1-1; the D gene is possibly TRBD1 (5 bases). The CDR3 contains 14 residues. V was pared by 7 bases and J by 3 bases, with 18 bases between. Germline V gene data show CDR1 as SQVTM and CDR2 as ANQGSEA.

The chain combines TRBV9 with TRBJ1-2; D uncertain. V was pared by 0 bases and J by 3 bases, with 12 bases between. Germline V gene sequence: CDR1 SGDLS, CDR2 YYNGEE. The CDR3 is 15 residues long. CDR3 protein: CASSVGVGDYYGYTF. CDR3 bases: TGTGCCAGCAGCGTAGGAGTAGGAGATTACTATGGCTACACCTTC. Filled out from reference TRBV9 and TRBJ1-2, the complete variable domain reads DSGVTQTPKHLITATGQRVTLRCSPRSGDLSVYWYQQSLDQGLQFLIQYYNGEERAKGNILERFSAQQFPDLHSELNLSSLELGDSALYFCASSVGVGDYYGYTFGSGTRLTVV.

The chain combines TRBV5-1 with TRBJ2-7, with D possibly being TRBD2 (6 bases). The CDR3 extends over 14 amino acids. V was cut by 4 bases and J by 5 bases, with 16 bases left in between. Germline-derived CDR1 and CDR2 are SGHRS and YFSETQ. As DNA, the CDR3 is TGCGCCAGCAGCCTAACCCGGGGAGGCAACGAGCAGTACTTC. Amino acid sequence: CASSLTRGGNEQYF.

The chain links TRBV6-5 to TRBJ1-5; D call uncertain. The CDR3 spans 13 residues. Deletions cut 6 bases from V and 5 bases from J, with 11 bases between. Germline V gene data show CDR1 as MNHEY and CDR2 as SVGAGI. In DNA, the CDR3 is TGTGCCAGCAGGGTAGATCTGGATCAGCCCCAGCATTTT. Protein: CASRVDLDQPQHF.

The chain uses TRBV30 and TRBJ2-1; unclear D gene. V gave up 3 bases and J gave up 0 bases, with 6 bases separating them. The germline CDR1 and CDR2 sequences are GTSNPN and SVGIG (reference sequence). The CDR3 has 13 amino acids. Here the CDR3 reads CAWRASSYNEQFF. The DNA of the CDR3 is TGTGCCTGGAGAGCGAGCTCCTACAATGAGCAGTTCTTC.